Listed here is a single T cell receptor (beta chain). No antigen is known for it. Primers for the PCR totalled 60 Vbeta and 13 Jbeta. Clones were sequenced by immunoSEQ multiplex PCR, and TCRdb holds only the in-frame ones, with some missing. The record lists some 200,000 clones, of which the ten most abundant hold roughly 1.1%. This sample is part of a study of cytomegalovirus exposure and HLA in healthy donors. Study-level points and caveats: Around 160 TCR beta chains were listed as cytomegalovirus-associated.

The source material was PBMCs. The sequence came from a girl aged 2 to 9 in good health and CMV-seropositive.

CDR3 region: CASSLGQGKTQYF. For the CDR3, the DNA is TGTGCCAGCAGCTTGGGGCAGGGAAAGACCCAGTACTTC. The chain has TRBV5-6 and TRBJ2-5; a weak D match, TRBD1 (5 bases). Trimming stripped 0 bases from V and 6 bases from J, with 9 bases between. From germline, CDR1 is SGHDT and CDR2 YYEEEE. The CDR3 length is 13 residues.